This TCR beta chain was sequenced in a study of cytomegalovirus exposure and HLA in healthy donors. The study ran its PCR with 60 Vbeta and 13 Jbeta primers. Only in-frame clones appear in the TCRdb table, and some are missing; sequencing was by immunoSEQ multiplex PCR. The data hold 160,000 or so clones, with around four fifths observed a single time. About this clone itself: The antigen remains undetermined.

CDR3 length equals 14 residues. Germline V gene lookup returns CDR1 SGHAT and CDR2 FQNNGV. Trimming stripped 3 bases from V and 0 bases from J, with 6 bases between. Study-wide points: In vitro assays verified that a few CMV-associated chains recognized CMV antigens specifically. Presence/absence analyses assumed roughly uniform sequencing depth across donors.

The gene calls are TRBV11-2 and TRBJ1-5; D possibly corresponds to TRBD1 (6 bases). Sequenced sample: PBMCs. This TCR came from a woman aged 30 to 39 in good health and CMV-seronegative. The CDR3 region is CASSLTGSNQPQHF. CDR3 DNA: TGTGCCAGCAGCTTGACAGGTAGCAATCAGCCCCAGCATTTT.